This T cell receptor beta chain comes out of a study of T cells in Graves' hyperthyroidism and ophthalmopathy. Findings and caveats of the study: Blood shared most expanded thyroid clonotypes above 0.001.

CDR1 KGHSH and CDR2 LQKENI come from the germline V gene. V was cut by 5 bases and J by 0 bases, with 13 bases left in between. The CDR3 spans 15 residues. What was amplified from RNA transcripts were TCR beta CDR3 regions. The HTBI set primed first-round TCR CDR3 RT-PCR. TCRdb re-derived calls from the multiplex PCR reads in MiXCR, one entry per CDR3 protein. The repertoire has about 640,000 distinct CDR3 sequences, less than 25% of them found once; the top ten carry 30% to 40%. A NOSPECS grade of at least 4, a Clinical Activity Score of at least 3 and duration under 3 months were recorded in ophthalmopathy patients. Lactation, pregnancy, other autoimmune disease or uncontrolled infection led to exclusion of patients. 10 ml fresh peripheral blood yielded the PBMCs. This clonotype was picked up a small number of times. Antigen specificity is unknown.

The receptor was isolated from a man aged 25-40 years with Graves' ophthalmopathy. The specimen sequenced was blood. The gene calls are TRBV18 and TRBJ1-2; no reliable D call. CDR3 protein: CASSRTYPSNYGYTF. As DNA, the CDR3 is TGTGCCAGCTCAAGGACCTACCCCTCTAACTATGGCTACACCTTC.